Shown below are 11 T cell receptor beta chains from a single sample sequenced in a study of T cells after yellow fever vaccination (dated by TCRdb to the late 2010s). The library was obtained by 5' RACE. Instrument used: Illumina NovaSeq 6000. TCRdb reanalyzed the raw reads on its own, using fastp at Q25 for trimming and MiXCR for clone calling, and kept in-frame beta chains. Under each unique CDR3 protein, matching rows form one entry showing the most common genes and DNA. The sample contains 230,000 or so distinct CDR3 sequences, 3.6% of them found a single time. Together, the top ten hold over 15% of the sample. The label giving this sample's treatment or condition can be read as: live attenuated yellow fever vaccine strain. The source material was PBMCs, sampled 15 days after the yellow fever booster vaccination. Every receptor here comes from a man between 18 and 35 years old who received the YFV17D yellow fever vaccine.

This clonotype has at least ten counts. The J gene is TRBJ2-1, the V gene TRBV3-1; D may be TRBD1 (5 bases). CDR3 length: 16 amino acids. The germline gives CDR1 LGHDT, CDR2 YNNKEL (reference sequence). Between the trimmed V and J ends, which lost 3 bases and 7 bases, there was a span of 19 bases. CDR3 bases: TGTGCCAGCAGCCACCTTAGGGGCGGCCGTCGTAATGAGCAGTTCTTC. Its translation: CASSHLRGGRRNEQFF.

This clonotype appeared a few times. The chain is built from TRBV11-3 and TRBJ1-1; D unresolved. Trimming removed 3 bases from V and 4 bases from J, with 9 bases in between. This CDR3 spans 13 amino acids. The germline gives CDR1 SGHNT, CDR2 YENEEA. The CDR3: CASSLWTGTEAFF. CDR3 bases: TGTGCCAGCAGCTTGTGGACGGGCACTGAAGCTTTCTTT.

At least ten counts were recorded for this clonotype. A much larger clone is a single base away; this may be a read error. The chain carries TRBV12-3 or TRBV12-4 and TRBJ2-5, with D possibly matching TRBD1 (5 bases). V was shortened by 7 bases and J by 0 bases, with 9 bases between the two germline ends. The CDR3 has 13 residues. This CDR3 reads CASTRQNQETQYF. In DNA, the CDR3 is TGTGCCAGCACCAGACAGAACCAAGAGACCCAGTACTTC.

On this clonotype: This may come from a read error, since a much larger clone is one base off. The chain couples TRBV7-2 to TRBJ2-3, with 9 bases fitting TRBD2. V lost 1 base, J lost 2 bases, and 1 base stayed unmatched. Germline V gene sequence: CDR1 SGHTA, CDR2 FQGNSA. The length of the CDR3 is 15 residues. The CDR3 DNA reads as TGTGCCAGCAGCTTAGAGCGGGGGGTCACAGATACGCAGTATTTT. Protein sequence: CASSLERGVTDTQYF.

At least ten counts were recorded for this clonotype. The V and J genes are TRBV7-9 and TRBJ1-4; 8 positions match TRBD1. CDR1 and CDR2 from the germline V gene are SEHNR and FQNEAQ (reference sequence). Unmatched junction bases numbered 9, after V lost 4 bases and J lost 2 bases. The CDR3 runs to 17 residues. The CDR3 region has the DNA TGTGCCAGCAGCTCCAGGGGGCCGAGGAGGACTAATGAAAAACTGTTTTTT. Translated: CASSSRGPRRTNEKLFF.

This clonotype was seen repeatedly, ten times or more. The chain combines TRBV27 with TRBJ2-3; a weak D match, TRBD1 (6 bases). The germline V and J ends were trimmed by 4 bases and 8 bases, with 22 bases remaining between them. The CDR3 length is 16 residues. The germline gives CDR1 MNHEY, CDR2 SMNVEV (reference sequence). The CDR3 is CASSYKGQRQGFTQYF. The DNA for the CDR3 is TGTGCCAGCAGTTACAAAGGACAGCGCCAGGGATTTACGCAGTATTTT.

This clonotype appeared many times. This sequence joins TRBV3-1 and TRBJ2-5; 12 positions agree with TRBD2. Trimming at V came to 1 base and at J to 1 base, leaving 1 base not matched to a gene. The CDR3 has 16 amino acids. Germline V lookup: CDR1 LGHDT, CDR2 YNNKEL (reference sequence). The CDR3 region has the DNA TGTGCCAGCAGCCAAGCTAGCGGGGGGGCCCAAGAGACCCAGTACTTC. Its translation is CASSQASGGAQETQYF.

This clonotype appeared many times. The CDR3 carries no conserved terminal phenylalanine or tryptophan, so it likely arises from a read error. The DNA is left out, because the CDR3 cannot be placed on it with certainty; the CDR3 is given as TCRdb lists it. The chain has TRBV29-1 and TRBJ1-2. The CDR3 extends over 10 residues, inclusive of both ends. The germline gives CDR1 SQVTM, CDR2 ANQGSEA. CDR3 sequence reads: CSVDSRDFLS.

On this clonotype: A single base separates this from a much larger clone, so it may be a read error. This chain connects TRBV5-1 to TRBJ1-6, with D hard to call. This CDR3 has 15 amino acids. Germline assignment: CDR1 SGHRS and CDR2 YFSETQ. The CDR3 is CASSLGTTYKSPLHF. As DNA, the CDR3 is TGCGCCAGCAGCTTGGGGACTACCTATAAGTCACCCCTCCACTTT.

This clonotype has a count of ten or more. This chain uses TRBV24-1 with TRBJ2-5; a weak D match, TRBD2 (6 bases). V lost 9 bases and J 7 bases, leaving 23 bases between the germline ends. The CDR3 is 15 residues long. CDR1 is KGHDR, CDR2 SFDVKD, per germline. The DNA of the CDR3 is TGTGCCACCTCGTTAGGGACTGACACTTGGGGGACCCAGTACTTC. It specifies CATSLGTDTWGTQYF.

This clonotype was seen at least ten times. This chain connects TRBV15 to TRBJ2-3; 11 bases agree with TRBD2. This CDR3 contains 15 residues. CDR1 and CDR2 from the germline V gene are LNHNV and YYDKDF (reference sequence). The trim removed 6 bases at V and 4 bases at J, leaving 6 bases unmatched. CDR3 bases: TGTGCCACCAGTGAATGGACTAGCGGGTCAGATACGCAGTATTTT. As protein: CATSEWTSGSDTQYF.